This T cell receptor beta chain was captured by sequencing in a study of CD8 T cells in ankylosing spondylitis. Study findings and constraints: Disease-linked clones, CD8+, were relatively rare in peripheral blood.

This clonotype was seen a handful of times. Its target is not known. A much more abundant neighbour one base away suggests this may be a read error. V trimming: 0 bases; J trimming: 10 bases; junction bases outside the gene matches: 8. This CDR3 has 14 residues. Quantitative 5'-RACE with molecular barcodes generated TCR beta libraries. MiXCR, applied by TCRdb to the 5' RACE reads, yields one record per CDR3 protein. The repertoire includes about 140,000 distinct CDR3 sequences, about 7% of them detected once, and 12% sits in the top ten. The chain has TRBV12-3 or TRBV12-4 and TRBJ2-7; 8 bases line up with TRBD2. The sample consisted of blood, either unsorted or a sorted T cell fraction (not recorded which). This TCR derives from a female donor with ankylosing spondylitis or in good health (not recorded which). The CDR3, as DNA: TGTGCCAGCAGTTTAGCCAGACTAGCGTGGGATCAGTACTTC. Translating it yields CASSLARLAWDQYF.